The sequence of this T cell receptor beta chain was determined in a study of blood T cells in healthy people across ages. This clonotype came up a few times. The antigen is not known. Per sample, no less than 5 micrograms of total RNA were extracted. Study-wide results and caveats: Older age went with lower TCR beta diversity per million T cells, in a roughly linear way. Expanded clonotype changes were possibly confounded by unknown donor CMV status. Samples with more naive T cells showed higher observed beta diversity.

A sample-barcoded 5' primer and a J-beta primer mix were used in a second PCR of roughly 7 to 11 cycles. TCRdb passed the 5' RACE reads through MiXCR, listing each CDR3 protein once. The sample has hundreds of thousands of distinct CDR3 sequences; roughly 52% are singletons. The CDR3 consists of 16 residues. The germline V and J ends were trimmed by 3 bases and 4 bases, with 21 bases remaining between them. Looked up from germline, CDR1 is DFQATT and CDR2 is SNEGSKA (reference sequence). Sequencing input: blood. This sequence was found in a man under 40 in good health. V usage is TRBV20-1 and J usage is TRBJ1-2; D not resolved. CDR3 bases: TGCAGTGCTAGCACCTTCACGACCGAGATTACCTATGGCTACACCTTC. Translation gives CSASTFTTEITYGYTF.